This section outlines one T cell receptor beta chain sequence together with its context. There is no known antigen for this receptor. Per-base qualities were not stored, and no clone one base away is much larger. Other nucleotide sequences in the sample specify the same CDR3. The sample belongs to a study of CD8+ T cells in alopecia areata (dated by TCRdb to 2016 to 2019). For context, the study as a whole: Treated patients were enrolled in an open-label pilot trial of oral tofacitinib at 5 to 10 mg twice daily for moderate-to-severe alopecia areata. Patients stayed on tofacitinib for 6 to 18 months and then had 6 months of follow-up off drug so that delayed response and recurrence could be assessed. For the treated patients, the SALT score, which quantifies what percentage of scalp surface area is affected, served as the measure of disease severity. To study T cell clonal expansion in alopecia areata, the researchers applied high-throughput TCRbeta sequencing to both the C3H/HeJ mouse model and human patients. In humans, TCRbeta sequencing was performed on scalp tissue and on sorted CD4+ and CD8+ peripheral blood T cells from healthy controls and from patients with patchy or totalis/universalis alopecia areata. Tofacitinib-treated patients had biopsies at baseline and at 4 and 24 weeks of treatment, with a later scalp biopsy in several patients. Scalp clonality was compared across normal scalp (n=4), patchy alopecia areata scalp (n=8), and alopecia totalis/universalis scalp (n=8). The RNA source kit depended on sample type: the PAXgene miRNA kit for fixed scalp, the miRNeasy kit for PBMCs, and the RNeasy kit for mouse skin. Amplification of TCRbeta CDR3 regions was done by immunoSEQ multiplex PCR using 35 Vbeta forward primers and 13 Jbeta reverse primers.

General study outcomes and caveats: Because the treated cohort was small and had only one nonresponder, larger studies are needed to examine links between baseline CD8+ expansion and response. Scalp clonality and the number of expanded CD8+ clones among the top 100 scalp clones were significantly decreased by tofacitinib. Scalp TCR repertoire analysis is complicated because resident alphabeta T cells in normal human skin are also sequenced, whereas mouse skin is dominated by gammadelta T cells. Compared with mice, TCR sequences shared between patients were less clear, possibly partly because of HLA diversity across the patient population. Higher clonality and more expanded CD8+ clones were observed in lesional scalp than in normal scalp, particularly in alopecia totalis/universalis, a finding suggestive of antigenic drive. During tofacitinib treatment, many expanded lesional clones remained in scalp and blood, and this persistence may partly explain relapse after treatment is stopped.

The method behind the library was the immunoSEQ multiplex PCR assay. To provide template for TCR sequencing, every sample had RNA extracted and reverse transcribed into cDNA. First-strand cDNA was synthesized with SuperScript III using a 2:1 mix of oligo-dT and random hexamers. A synthetic immune receptor repertoire was used to assess amplification bias, and residual bias was removed computationally. The original pipeline was this. Raw reads were preprocessed to remove errors, and CDR3 was defined by IMGT conventions from the conserved cysteine to phenylalanine. Clonality was computed as 1 minus the Shannon entropy, with the entropy normalized by log2 of the number of productive unique TCRs. Scalp TCRbeta sequences were cross-referenced with sorted blood CD4 and CD8 repertoires so that the CD4 or CD8 identity of scalp clones could be inferred. TCRdb mirrors the immuneACCESS table, restricted to in-frame sequences. Some clones are absent from its copies; in checked studies, under half trace to an unresolved V gene, and the reason for the others is unknown. Clone size and V and J calls were adopted from that table, with D and trimming inferred from the DNA. This sample gives fewer than 200,000 clones in total; around 50% of them show up just once. 10% to 15% of the sample is in the top ten clones.

According to the germline V gene (reference sequence), CDR1 reads DFQATT and CDR2 reads SNEGSKA. V is reduced by 0 bases and J by 4 bases, leaving a spacing of 4 bases between them. Measured from the cysteine to the phenylalanine, the CDR3 is 11 residues long. The CDR3 DNA has 33 bases and is translated from base 1. This sample's time point label indicates: about 5 months on oral tofacitinib. The treatment or condition label, read with the paper, signifies: oral pan-JAK inhibitor, 5-10 mg twice daily. Lesional scalp punch biopsies and peripheral blood were collected from alopecia areata patients. PBMCs were isolated by density centrifugation and stained for CD3, CD4 and CD8, and CD4+ and CD8+ T cells were sorted on a FACSAria.

The rearranged chain carries TRBV20-1 and TRBJ2-7, with no confident D gene call. This specimen consisted of CD8+ T cells sorted from blood, obtained at week 24, from a patient treated with tofacitinib. The receptor's source is a human donor with alopecia areata. CDR3 reads: CSAREGYEQYF. The nucleotide sequence reads as follows: TGCAGTGCTAGAGAAGGGTACGAGCAGTACTTC.